A selection of T cell receptor beta chains follows, all from one sample in a study of patients and donors after allogeneic stem cell transplantation. TCRdb reprocessed the RT-PCR reads via MiXCR and lists one record per CDR3 protein. The sample includes approximately 200,000 distinct CDR3 sequences, around 40% of them seen just once. Sequencing input: blood, either unsorted or a sorted T cell fraction (not recorded which). These receptor sequences come from a human donor who was either an allogeneic HSCT recipient or a stem cell or donor lymphocyte infusion donor (not recorded which). It is not recorded whose cells these are; they may come from a transplant donor. The CDR3 runs from the conserved cysteine through the conserved F or W. Each record gives: V gene, J gene, D gene, CDR3 length, clone size, CDR3 DNA, CDR3 protein. The D gene is left open where the match is weak. Size values are once, few and many counts, or a class for expanded clones, and some rows have none.

v_call: TRBV12-3/TRBV12-4
j_call: TRBJ1-4
d_call: NA
cdr3_length: 14
clone_size: few
cdr3_nt: TGTGCCAGCAGTTCCCGGGGCGGGGTTGAAAAACTGTTTTTT
cdr3_aa: CASSSRGGVEKLFF

v_call: TRBV28
j_call: TRBJ1-2
d_call: NA
cdr3_length: 13
clone_size: NA
cdr3_nt: TGTGCCAGCAGTTTAGCCGGGGACTATGGCTACACCTTC
cdr3_aa: CASSLAGDYGYTF

v_call: TRBV7-2
j_call: TRBJ2-2
d_call: NA
cdr3_length: 15
clone_size: NA
cdr3_nt: TGTGCCAGCAGCCGACAAACAGGGTACCCCGGGGAGCTGTTTTTT
cdr3_aa: CASSRQTGYPGELFF

v_call: TRBV7-7
j_call: TRBJ2-5
d_call: NA
cdr3_length: 13
clone_size: NA
cdr3_nt: TGTGCCAGCAGCCCCGACTACCGAGAGACCCAGTACTTC
cdr3_aa: CASSPDYRETQYF

v_call: TRBV12-3/TRBV12-4
j_call: TRBJ2-5
d_call: NA
cdr3_length: 14
clone_size: once
cdr3_nt: TGTGCCAGCAGCAAGAAAGGACGGCGCGAGACCCAGTACTTC
cdr3_aa: CASSKKGRRETQYF

v_call: TRBV7-6
j_call: TRBJ1-1
d_call: TRBD1
cdr3_length: 14
clone_size: many
cdr3_nt: TGTGCCAGCAGCTCAAACCAGGGGGACACTGAAGCTTTCTTT
cdr3_aa: CASSSNQGDTEAFF

v_call: TRBV20-1
j_call: TRBJ2-3
d_call: NA
cdr3_length: 13
clone_size: NA
cdr3_nt: TGCAGTGCTAGATCCGGGGGGCCGGATACGCAGTATTTT
cdr3_aa: CSARSGGPDTQYF

v_call: TRBV18
j_call: TRBJ1-1
d_call: NA
cdr3_length: 14
clone_size: NA
cdr3_nt: TGTGCCAGCTCTCAGGACAGCGCTCGTACTGAAGCTTTCTTT
cdr3_aa: CASSQDSARTEAFF

v_call: TRBV12-3/TRBV12-4
j_call: TRBJ2-2
d_call: NA
cdr3_length: 15
clone_size: NA
cdr3_nt: TGTGCCAGCAGTTTACGGGGGTGGGCTGGTGGGGAGCTGTTTTTT
cdr3_aa: CASSLRGWAGGELFF

v_call: TRBV20-1
j_call: TRBJ1-5
d_call: NA
cdr3_length: 14
clone_size: few
cdr3_nt: TGCAGTGCAGCGCCAGGGGAGAACAATCAGCCCCAGCATTTT
cdr3_aa: CSAAPGENNQPQHF

v_call: TRBV5-1
j_call: TRBJ1-6
d_call: NA
cdr3_length: 18
clone_size: NA
cdr3_nt: TGCGCCAGCAGCTTTGAGGGAATCCTCGGACGGATTAATTCACCCCTCCACTTT
cdr3_aa: CASSFEGILGRINSPLHF

v_call: TRBV7-8
j_call: TRBJ1-2
d_call: NA
cdr3_length: 13
clone_size: NA
cdr3_nt: TGTGCCAGCAGCTCCGGGGCTATTTATGGCTACACCTTC
cdr3_aa: CASSSGAIYGYTF

v_call: TRBV5-1
j_call: TRBJ2-7
d_call: TRBD1
cdr3_length: 17
clone_size: NA
cdr3_nt: TGCGCCAGCAGCATACGAATACAGGGGGTTCCAATCTACGAGCAGTACTTC
cdr3_aa: CASSIRIQGVPIYEQYF

v_call: TRBV30
j_call: TRBJ1-1
d_call: NA
cdr3_length: 14
clone_size: few
cdr3_nt: TGTGCCCTCACCCCCCGGCGGGTAGACACTGAAGCTTTCTTT
cdr3_aa: CALTPRRVDTEAFF

v_call: TRBV9
j_call: TRBJ2-3
d_call: TRBD2
cdr3_length: 17
clone_size: few
cdr3_nt: TGTGCCAGCAGCGTAGAAAGCGGGGGGGCCGCGGCAGATACGCAGTATTTT
cdr3_aa: CASSVESGGAAADTQYF

v_call: TRBV6-6
j_call: TRBJ1-2
d_call: NA
cdr3_length: 12
clone_size: NA
cdr3_nt: TGTGCCAGCAGTTACTTGGGGGCTGGCTACACCTTC
cdr3_aa: CASSYLGAGYTF

v_call: TRBV9
j_call: TRBJ1-4
d_call: NA
cdr3_length: 14
clone_size: few
cdr3_nt: TGTGCCAGCAGTGTCGGGACCCTTAATGAAAAACTGTTTTTT
cdr3_aa: CASSVGTLNEKLFF

v_call: TRBV28
j_call: TRBJ2-5
d_call: NA
cdr3_length: 15
clone_size: NA
cdr3_nt: TGTGCCAGCAGTTTCGGGCTAGCGAACGAAGAGACCCAGTACTTC
cdr3_aa: CASSFGLANEETQYF

v_call: TRBV27
j_call: TRBJ1-1
d_call: TRBD1
cdr3_length: 15
clone_size: few
cdr3_nt: TGTGCCAGCAGTTTCACAGGGGGATTGAACACTGAAGCTTTCTTT
cdr3_aa: CASSFTGGLNTEAFF

v_call: TRBV10-3
j_call: TRBJ1-1
d_call: TRBD1
cdr3_length: 15
clone_size: NA
cdr3_nt: TGTGCCACCAAGGGACAGGGGGTCCCGAACACTGAAGCTTTCTTT
cdr3_aa: CATKGQGVPNTEAFF

v_call: TRBV7-9
j_call: TRBJ1-5
d_call: TRBD1
cdr3_length: 18
clone_size: few
cdr3_nt: TGTGCCAGCAGTTTATCACCAAGCGCGGGACAGAGCAATCAGCCCCAGCATTTT
cdr3_aa: CASSLSPSAGQSNQPQHF

v_call: TRBV6-6
j_call: TRBJ2-3
d_call: NA
cdr3_length: 16
clone_size: once
cdr3_nt: TGTGCCAGCAGTGGGCAAGGGAGTATGGGCACAGATACGCAGTATTTT
cdr3_aa: CASSGQGSMGTDTQYF

v_call: TRBV29-1
j_call: TRBJ2-7
d_call: TRBD1
cdr3_length: 13
clone_size: few
cdr3_nt: TGCAGCGTTGTGGGACAGGCCTTCTACGAGCAGTACTTC
cdr3_aa: CSVVGQAFYEQYF

v_call: TRBV6-5
j_call: TRBJ2-5
d_call: NA
cdr3_length: 15
clone_size: once
cdr3_nt: TGTGCCAGCAGGGGGCGGGGACTGAAACAAGAGACCCAGTACTTC
cdr3_aa: CASRGRGLKQETQYF

v_call: TRBV12-3/TRBV12-4
j_call: TRBJ1-1
d_call: TRBD1
cdr3_length: 17
clone_size: NA
cdr3_nt: TGTGCCAGCAGATCAAACAGGGGAGGCTCCATGAACACTGAAGCTTTCTTT
cdr3_aa: CASRSNRGGSMNTEAFF

v_call: TRBV28
j_call: TRBJ2-3
d_call: NA
cdr3_length: 11
clone_size: few
cdr3_nt: TGTGCCAGCAGATACACAGATACGCAGTATTTT
cdr3_aa: CASRYTDTQYF

v_call: TRBV5-1
j_call: TRBJ1-1
d_call: NA
cdr3_length: 13
clone_size: NA
cdr3_nt: TGCGCCAGCAGCTTGGAACCAGGGCCTGAAGCTTTCTTT
cdr3_aa: CASSLEPGPEAFF

v_call: TRBV9
j_call: TRBJ1-1
d_call: TRBD1
cdr3_length: 17
clone_size: NA
cdr3_nt: TGTGCCAGCAGCGTAGCGGGTGACAGGGGTCTGAGCGTAACGGCTTTCTTT
cdr3_aa: CASSVAGDRGLSVTAFF

v_call: TRBV27
j_call: TRBJ1-6
d_call: NA
cdr3_length: 15
clone_size: few
cdr3_nt: TGTGCCAGCAGTTTACGACCAGGGTATCAGTCACCCCTCCACTTT
cdr3_aa: CASSLRPGYQSPLHF

v_call: TRBV20-1
j_call: TRBJ2-7
d_call: TRBD1
cdr3_length: 15
clone_size: few
cdr3_nt: TGCAGTGCTAGACGGACAGGGGGTCCCACCTACGAGCAGTACTTC
cdr3_aa: CSARRTGGPTYEQYF